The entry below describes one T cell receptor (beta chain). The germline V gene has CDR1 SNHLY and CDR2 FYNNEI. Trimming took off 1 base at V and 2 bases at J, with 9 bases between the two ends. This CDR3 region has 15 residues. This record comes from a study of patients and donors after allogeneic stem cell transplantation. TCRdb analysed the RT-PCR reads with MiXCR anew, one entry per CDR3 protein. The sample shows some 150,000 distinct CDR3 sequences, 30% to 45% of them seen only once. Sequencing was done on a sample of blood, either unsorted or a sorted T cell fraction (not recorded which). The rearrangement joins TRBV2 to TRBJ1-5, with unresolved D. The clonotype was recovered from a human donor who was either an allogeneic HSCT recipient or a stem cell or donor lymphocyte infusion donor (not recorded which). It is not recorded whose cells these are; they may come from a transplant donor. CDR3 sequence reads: CASSEGRAGNQPQHF. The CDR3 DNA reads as TGTGCCAGCAGTGAAGGGAGGGCGGGCAATCAGCCCCAGCATTTT. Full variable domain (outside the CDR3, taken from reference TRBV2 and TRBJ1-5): EPEVTQTPSHQVTQMGQEVILRCVPISNHLYFYWYRQILGQKVEFLVSFYNNEISEKSEIFDDQFSVERPDGSNFTLKIRSTKLEDSAMYFCASSEGRAGNQPQHFGDGTRLSIL.